The rows below give T cell receptor beta chains drawn from one sample of a study of cytomegalovirus exposure and HLA in healthy donors. Measured with immunoSEQ multiplex PCR; TCRdb has only the in-frame clones, and not every one. This sample has 170,000 or so clones; roughly 80% occur once, and the top ten carry about 3%. What was sequenced was PBMCs. These receptors all come from a woman between 18 and 29 years old in good health and CMV-seropositive. Both conserved end residues are part of each CDR3. D genes are given only for firm matches. The size of a clone is reported for some rows only, either as once, few or many, or as a class for expanded clones.

J,size,V,D,CDR3,DNA
TRBJ1-4,NA,TRBV9,NA,CASSPELGEKLFF,TGTGCCAGCAGCCCCGAACTTGGTGAAAAACTGTTTTTT
TRBJ1-5,once,TRBV7-9,NA,CASSLVIAGLNQPQHF,TGTGCCAGCAGCTTAGTAATCGCGGGACTAAATCAGCCCCAGCATTTT
TRBJ1-1,NA,TRBV9,NA,CASRAGERTEAFF,TGTGCCAGCAGAGCAGGGGAGCGAACTGAAGCTTTCTTT
TRBJ1-5,many,TRBV7-2,NA,CASSPGGAASLNQPQHF,TGTGCCAGCAGCCCCGGAGGTGCGGCGTCTCTAAATCAGCCCCAGCATTTT
TRBJ1-2,NA,TRBV9,NA,CASSESRSTQTEHYGYTF,TGTGCCAGCAGCGAGTCCCGTAGTACCCAGACAGAGCACTATGGCTACACCTTC
TRBJ1-5,NA,TRBV6-1,TRBD1,CASRTTGGGQPQHF,TGTGCCAGCAGAACCACAGGGGGGGGTCAGCCCCAGCATTTT
TRBJ1-3,NA,TRBV14,TRBD1,CASSQEDRGWSSGNTIYF,TGTGCCAGCAGCCAAGAGGACAGGGGTTGGAGCTCTGGAAACACCATATATTTT
TRBJ2-7,NA,TRBV11-1,NA,CASSRSPPYEQYF,TGTGCCAGCAGCCGTAGTCCTCCTTACGAGCAGTACTTC
TRBJ2-3,NA,TRBV7-2,TRBD2,CASSLGTSGTDTQYF,TGTGCCAGCAGCTTAGGGACTAGCGGCACAGATACGCAGTATTTT
TRBJ2-1,NA,TRBV6-5,NA,CASSYFGRGVKNEQFF,TGTGCCAGCAGTTACTTTGGCAGGGGGGTTAAAAATGAGCAGTTCTTC
TRBJ2-7,NA,TRBV27,NA,CASSLLGGEQYF,TGTGCCAGCAGTTTACTAGGGGGCGAGCAGTACTTC
TRBJ1-2,NA,TRBV6-6,NA,CASSYYGVGGYTF,TGTGCCAGCAGTTACTACGGAGTAGGAGGCTACACCTTC
TRBJ1-6,NA,TRBV28,TRBD1,CASSPGQAGNSPLHF,TGTGCCAGCAGTCCCGGACAGGCTGGGAATTCACCCCTCCACTTT
TRBJ2-6,NA,TRBV7-2,TRBD1,CANSSQGVSGANVLTF,TGTGCCAACAGCTCCCAGGGGGTCTCTGGGGCCAACGTCCTGACTTTC
TRBJ1-5,few,TRBV4-1,NA,CASSHESLRNQPQHF,TGCGCCAGCAGCCATGAATCCCTCCGGAATCAGCCCCAGCATTTT
TRBJ1-6,few,TRBV19,NA,CASSIPQGNSPLHF,TGTGCCAGTAGTATCCCGCAGGGGAATTCACCCCTCCACTTT
TRBJ2-7,NA,TRBV7-2,TRBD1,CASSSSPLRDRGNYEQYF,TGTGCCAGCAGCTCCTCCCCCCTCCGGGACAGGGGTAACTACGAGCAGTACTTC
TRBJ2-7,NA,TRBV4-2,TRBD2,CASSPTGALAATYEQYF,TGTGCCAGCAGCCCCACCGGGGCTCTAGCGGCGACCTACGAGCAGTACTTC
TRBJ2-6,NA,TRBV27,NA,CASRTGSGLTF,TGTGCCAGCAGAACAGGGTCGGGCCTGACTTTC
TRBJ2-2,NA,TRBV9,NA,CASSVVLDTGELFF,TGTGCCAGCAGCGTAGTACTGGACACCGGGGAGCTGTTTTTT
TRBJ2-7,few,TRBV4-2,NA,CASSHSLRGYEQYF,TGTGCCAGCAGCCACTCCCTTCGGGGATACGAGCAGTACTTC
TRBJ2-7,NA,TRBV6-5,NA,CASSQDSREQYF,TGTGCCAGCAGTCAGGACAGCAGGGAGCAGTACTTC
TRBJ2-1,NA,TRBV9,NA,CASSLQGRGNEQFF,TGTGCCAGCAGTCTCCAGGGGAGAGGCAATGAGCAGTTCTTC